This TCR beta chain was identified during a study of blood T cell repertoires in COVID-19. Study summary: The United States, Italy and Spain supplied acute and convalescent COVID-19 samples.

This clone showed up just once. Trimming removed 1 base from V and 8 bases from J; junction bases left unmatched: 4. Per germline, CDR1 SGHNT and CDR2 YYREEE (reference sequence). The CDR3 runs 13 residues. How the authors handled the data: Reference gene primer amplification in the assay estimated nucleated cell counts. Only in-frame clones appear in the TCRdb table, and some are missing; sequencing was by immunoSEQ multiplex PCR. V, J and clone size are taken as reported in that table, and D and trimming were inferred from the DNA itself. The sample contains approximately 250,000 clones, 80% to 85% of which appear only once.

V is TRBV5-4 and J is TRBJ1-2; the match to TRBD1 covers 8 bases. Sequencing was carried out using peripheral blood. This sequence originates from a woman aged 40-49 years who had recovered from COVID-19. CDR3 sequence: CASSLTGGGGYTF. CDR3 nucleotides: TGTGCCAGCAGCTTGACAGGGGGAGGGGGCTACACCTTC. The variable domain in full, completed from reference TRBV5-4 and TRBJ1-2, reads ETGVTQSPTHLIKTRGQQVTLRCSSQSGHNTVSWYQQALGQGPQFIFQYYREEENGRGNFPPRFSGLQFPNYSSELNVNALELDDSALYLCASSLTGGGGYTFGSGTRLTVV.